This T cell receptor (beta chain) is drawn from a study of identical twins. TCRdb reprocessed the 5' RACE reads with MiXCR, giving one entry per CDR3 protein. The profile shows around 1.7 million distinct CDR3 sequences, around 29% of them singletons. CDR1 and CDR2 from the germline V gene are SQVTM and ANQGSEA. This CDR3 has 13 residues. Losses at the gene ends were 6 bases for V and 7 bases for J; bases not matched to a gene: 6. Study-wide results and limits: Conclusions rested on cross-sectional statistics rather than following the same donors.

Donors were all healthy Caucasians. This clonotype was picked up a small number of times. The antigen is unknown. The receptor was derived from a newborn girl in good health. The sequencing sample was made of cord blood. V and J are TRBV29-1 and TRBJ2-4, with 10 nucleotides matching TRBD2. The CDR3 coding sequence is TGCAGCGTCAAGCGGGGGGGCAGGAACATTCAGTACTTC. Residues: CSVKRGGRNIQYF.